This is a list of T cell receptor beta chains from one sample in a study of cytomegalovirus exposure and HLA in healthy donors. Generated by immunoSEQ multiplex PCR, the TCRdb table keeps only in-frame clones and is missing some. The data contain approximately 69,000 clones, about three quarters of them seen just once; the ten biggest clones take up roughly 3%. Sequenced: PBMCs. The source is a man younger than 35 in good health and CMV-seronegative. Both conserved end residues are part of each CDR3. Fields, in order: D gene, V gene, clone size, J gene, CDR3 DNA, CDR3 protein. The D gene is left open where the match is weak. Part of the rows lack a size; the others show once, few, many or a class for expanded clones.

NA	TRBV11-1	NA	TRBJ2-1	TGTGCCAGCAGCTTAACAGAGTCCTACAATGAGCAGTTCTTC	CASSLTESYNEQFF
NA	TRBV27	once	TRBJ1-3	TGTGCCAGCAGGTCGTCCCGGGGAAACACCATATATTTT	CASRSSRGNTIYF
TRBD1	TRBV2	once	TRBJ2-7	TGTGCCAGCAGTGACCAAACAGGGGGCGCCTACGAGCAGTACTTC	CASSDQTGGAYEQYF
NA	TRBV5-1	NA	TRBJ1-5	TGCGCCAGCAGCCTAACAGGACCGAATCAGCCCCAGCATTTT	CASSLTGPNQPQHF
TRBD1	TRBV6-5	few	TRBJ2-7	TGTGCCAGCAGTTACTCGCCCGGGACAGCCGCGTACGAGCAGTACTTC	CASSYSPGTAAYEQYF
NA	TRBV9	once	TRBJ1-6	TGTGCCAGCAGCGTAGGGGGGGGGTCATTCTCACCCCTCCACTTT	CASSVGGGSFSPLHF
NA	TRBV27	NA	TRBJ2-5	TGTGCCAGCGGACCGGGCCCGCGGGCAGAGACCCAGTACTTC	CASGPGPRAETQYF
TRBD1	TRBV4-2	NA	TRBJ1-3	TGTGCCAGCAGCCAAGATTCGATGAGACAGGGGGCTGGAAACACCATATATTTT	CASSQDSMRQGAGNTIYF
NA	TRBV28	NA	TRBJ1-6	TGTGCCAGCTTCAGGCAGAGCTCCTATAATTCACCCCTCCACTTT	CASFRQSSYNSPLHF
NA	TRBV6-5	NA	TRBJ1-4	TGTGCCAGCAGTTACGATACAGTCCAGGAAAAACTGTTTTTT	CASSYDTVQEKLFF
NA	TRBV30	NA	TRBJ2-2	TGTGCCTGGAGTGACGGGGGGCTGAACACCGGGGAGCTGTTTTTT	CAWSDGGLNTGELFF
NA	TRBV29-1	NA	TRBJ1-4	TGCAGCGTTGAAGATCTCTTTAATGAAAAACTGTTTTTT	CSVEDLFNEKLFF
TRBD1	TRBV10-3	NA	TRBJ1-3	TGTGCCGCCCGGGGACAGGCCTTCTCTGGAAACACCATATATTTT	CAARGQAFSGNTIYF
TRBD1	TRBV5-4	NA	TRBJ2-2	TGTGCCAGCAGCTTGGCGGACAGGGGGCGATTTACCGGGGAGCTGTTTTTT	CASSLADRGRFTGELFF
NA	TRBV28	NA	TRBJ2-7	TGTGCCAGCAGTTTACCTCTAGGTTCCGAGCAGTACTTC	CASSLPLGSEQYF
TRBD1	TRBV7-9	NA	TRBJ2-2	TGTGCCAGCAGTCACGGACAGGGGAACACCGGGGAGCTGTTTTTT	CASSHGQGNTGELFF
NA	TRBV21-1	NA	TRBJ2-2	TGTGCCAAATCTACCCCAGGGGAGCTCGAGAACACCGGGGAGCTGTTTTTT	CAKSTPGELENTGELFF
TRBD1	TRBV27	NA	TRBJ2-7	TGTGCCAGCAGTTCACACAGGGGTCGGGTCGACTACGAGCAGTACTTC	CASSSHRGRVDYEQYF
NA	TRBV13	NA	TRBJ2-7	TGTGCCAGCAGCCTAGGGAGTATATCCTACGAGCAGTACTTC	CASSLGSISYEQYF
NA	TRBV2	NA	TRBJ2-5	TGTGCCAGCAGAACAGGGCCCCAAGAGACCCAGTACTTC	CASRTGPQETQYF
TRBD1	TRBV5-1	NA	TRBJ2-3	TGCGCCAGCAGCTCCGGGACAGGGGCCCGAGATACGCAGTATTTT	CASSSGTGARDTQYF
TRBD2	TRBV4-1	NA	TRBJ2-1	TGCGCCAGCAGCCACGTAGAGGAAAGCGGGGGGGCCAATGAGCAGTTCTTC	CASSHVEESGGANEQFF
TRBD2	TRBV15	NA	TRBJ2-1	TGTGCCACCAGCAGAGATGGAGGATCTAGCGGGGGCGTATCGCAGTTCTTC	CATSRDGGSSGGVSQFF
NA	TRBV29-1	NA	TRBJ2-3	TGCAGCGCCCAGGGTAAGAACACAGATACGCAGTATTTT	CSAQGKNTDTQYF
NA	TRBV27	once	TRBJ2-7	TGTGCCAGCAGTTTATCTACCGGGGTCGAGCAGTACTTC	CASSLSTGVEQYF
NA	TRBV19	NA	TRBJ1-1	TGTGCCAGTAGCCTCGGGACTGGGATGGCTTTCTTT	CASSLGTGMAFF
TRBD1	TRBV9	NA	TRBJ1-2	TGTGCCAGCAGCCCTCGGACAGGGGACTATGGCTACACCTTC	CASSPRTGDYGYTF
NA	TRBV7-9	NA	TRBJ1-5	TGTGCCAGCAGCTTTTCCGGGGACATTCAGCCCCAGCATTTT	CASSFSGDIQPQHF
TRBD1	TRBV27	NA	TRBJ1-5	TGTGCCAGCAGTTTGGCAGGGGGCGCGGGTCAGCCCCAGCATTTT	CASSLAGGAGQPQHF
TRBD1	TRBV30	few	TRBJ1-4	TGTGCCTGGAGCTCCACAGGGGCAACTAATGAAAAACTGTTTTTT	CAWSSTGATNEKLFF
NA	TRBV7-3	NA	TRBJ1-1	TGTGCCAGCAGTCGGACTGGAAACACTGAAGCTTTCTTT	CASSRTGNTEAFF
NA	TRBV5-1	NA	TRBJ2-1	TGCGCCAGCAGCTTGGGACAGGTCGAGCAGTTCTTC	CASSLGQVEQFF
TRBD2	TRBV19	NA	TRBJ2-5	TGTGCCAGTAGTAGGACTAGAGAAGAGACCCAGTACTTC	CASSRTREETQYF
NA	TRBV15	NA	TRBJ1-5	TGTGCCACCAGCATCTTACCCGGGGGGAATCAGCCCCAGCATTTT	CATSILPGGNQPQHF
TRBD1	TRBV19	NA	TRBJ2-2	TGTGCCAGCGCCGGGACAGGGCCTACCGGGGAGCTGTTTTTT	CASAGTGPTGELFF
TRBD2	TRBV2	NA	TRBJ2-3	TGTGCCAGCCTGGCCGGACTAGCGGGGGGTTCAGATACGCAGTATTTT	CASLAGLAGGSDTQYF
NA	TRBV19	NA	TRBJ1-2	TGTGCCAGTACCCGGGACACCTCTAACTATGGCTACACCTTC	CASTRDTSNYGYTF
NA	TRBV6-1	NA	TRBJ2-7	TGTGCCAGCAGTGAATGGACCGGGGGCTACGAGCAGTACTTC	CASSEWTGGYEQYF
TRBD1	TRBV28	NA	TRBJ2-5	TGTGCCAGCAAACTGGGACAGAAACAAGAGACCCAGTACTTC	CASKLGQKQETQYF
TRBD1	TRBV5-6	NA	TRBJ1-2	TGTGCCAGCAGCCACCGACAGGGGGGAAGTTCGGATGGCTACACCTTC	CASSHRQGGSSDGYTF
TRBD1	TRBV27	NA	TRBJ2-1	TGTGCCAGCAGTCCAGGGACAGGGACAGACAATGAGCAGTTCTTC	CASSPGTGTDNEQFF
NA	TRBV4-2	few	TRBJ2-2	TGTGCCAGCAGCCAGGTAACCGGGTTCAACACCGGGGAGCTGTTTTTT	CASSQVTGFNTGELFF
NA	TRBV6-1	NA	TRBJ2-3	TGTGCCAGCAGTGAAAGGTGGCAGGGCCACACTACGCAGTATTTT	CASSERWQGHTTQYF
TRBD1	TRBV25-1	NA	TRBJ1-2	TGTGCCAGCAGTGACTTTATGACAGGGGCCAACTATGGCTACACCTTC	CASSDFMTGANYGYTF
NA	TRBV7-9	NA	TRBJ1-1	TGTGCCAGCAGCCCCGAAACGGAGCTAAACACTGAAGCTTTCTTT	CASSPETELNTEAFF
TRBD1	TRBV7-9	NA	TRBJ1-4	TGTGCCAGCAGCCGGCTTTTGGGACAGGATAATGAAAAACTGTTTTTT	CASSRLLGQDNEKLFF
TRBD1	TRBV7-9	NA	TRBJ2-5	TGTGCCAGCAGCTTACTGGGACAGGGAGAGACCCAGTACTTC	CASSLLGQGETQYF
TRBD2	TRBV5-6	NA	TRBJ2-7	TGTGCCAGCAGCTTGGGAGTGGGGCGGGGGAGCTCCTACGAGCAGTACTTC	CASSLGVGRGSSYEQYF
TRBD1	TRBV5-1	NA	TRBJ2-4	TGCGCCAGCAGCTTGCGGCAGGGGGTAAACATTCAGTACTTC	CASSLRQGVNIQYF
TRBD1	TRBV11-2	few	TRBJ1-2	TGTGCCAGCAGTCACACAGGGGAGTATGGCTACACCTTC	CASSHTGEYGYTF
NA	TRBV18	NA	TRBJ1-2	TGTGCCAGCTCACCAAGCAGGGATAACTATGGCTACACCTTC	CASSPSRDNYGYTF
TRBD1	TRBV29-1	NA	TRBJ1-2	TGCAGCGCCGCGGACGCAGGGGGTAACTATGGCTACACCTTC	CSAADAGGNYGYTF
NA	TRBV13	NA	TRBJ1-6	TGTGCCAGCAGCCGTTCTACTCAGGGATTTAGGTATAATTCACCCCTCCACTTT	CASSRSTQGFRYNSPLHF